This T cell receptor (beta chain) comes out of a study of CD8 T cells in Susac syndrome. Study summary: When blood was drawn, patients with Susac syndrome were on intravenous immunoglobulin alone, on corticosteroids, or therapy-naive.

J gave up 7 bases and V 6 bases, and 8 bases lay outside the gene matches. The CDR3 totals 14 residues. On this clonotype itself: What it binds is unknown.

Negative magnetic isolation gave CD8+ and CD4+ cells; FACS enriched CD8+ TEMRA. Findings and limits, study-wide: The authors acknowledged that the study's TCR sequencing and HLA analysis involved relatively few individuals.

RNA, at about 0.45 to 1 ug, was reverse transcribed with random hexamers. An immunoSEQ multiplex PCR generated amplified TCR beta CDR3 products spanning 54 Vbeta and 13 Jbeta. TCRdb reprocessed the immunoSEQ multiplex PCR reads with MiXCR, giving one entry per CDR3 protein. The profile shows some 200,000 distinct CDR3 sequences, nearly 97% of them singletons. J is TRBJ1-4 and V is TRBV12-3 or TRBV12-4, with 7 bases that match TRBD1. Sequencing was carried out using CD4+ T cells from PBMCs. The TCR originated in a human donor with Susac syndrome. DNA for the CDR3: TGTGCCAGCAGCCTTGGGACAGTCGGTGAAAAACTGTTTTTT. Encoded protein: CASSLGTVGEKLFF.